What follows is one TCR beta chain and its context. Its antigen is not identified. The record originates from a study of cytomegalovirus exposure and HLA in healthy donors. Turning to the study itself: A later analysis reported the same platform for the 90 to 150 validation repertoires and the approximately 640 first-cohort repertoires.

This table comes from immunoSEQ multiplex PCR, and its TCRdb copy is limited to in-frame clones, with some not included. The sample consists of under 400,000 clones, over 75% of them appearing once. Separate from the roughly 700-subject first cohort was the approximately 130-subject validation cohort, to which the donors belonged. Study outcomes and limitations: Three chains tied to CMV proved CMV antigen-specific in vitro. The study put roughly 160 TCR beta chains on its list as cytomegalovirus-associated.

The CDR3 spans 15 residues. V lost 4 bases, J lost 1 base, and 12 bases lay in between. CDR1 is SGDLS, CDR2 YYNGEE, per germline. The chain carries TRBV9 and TRBJ1-5, with unresolved D. This TCR derives from a man between 25 and 39 years old in good health and CMV-seronegative. Sequenced: PBMCs. The DNA of the CDR3 is TGTGCCAGCAGCCCAGACGGCAGGAGCAATCAGCCCCAGCATTTT. Protein sequence: CASSPDGRSNQPQHF.